Below, one T cell receptor (beta chain) is given with its context. Its antigen is not identified. This sample was taken from a study of shared clonotypes between healthy human individuals. On the study more broadly: Each donor's CD4 naive and CD4 memory cells filled three plates apiece, CD8 naive two, and CD8 memory one. Study-level findings and limits: Clonotype sharing among the donors was expected to vary with sequencing depth.

The CDR3 contains 15 residues. V lost 5 bases and J lost 7; bases outside the gene matches: 10. Germline values: CDR1 SGHAT, CDR2 FQNNGV. Measured with immunoSEQ multiplex PCR; TCRdb has only the in-frame clones, and not every one. Of 2 million to 3 million clones in the sample, 93% were seen once. The clonotype comes from a man in his late teens or twenties in good health. Some clones in this sample may be carry-over from other donors' samples. The chain recombines TRBV11-2 with TRBJ1-4; 7 bases fit TRBD1. What was sequenced was naive CD4+ T cells from PBMCs. Subset given: CD45RA+ positively selected. The CDR3 DNA sequence: TGTGCCAGCAGCCAAGGGGGCGGCCGGTTTGAAAAACTGTTTTTT. It yields the protein CASSQGGGRFEKLFF.